This TCR beta chain was identified during a study of PD-L1 blockade in urothelial cancer. Study summary: Blood was subjected to analysis at 3 weeks (second dose) and 6 weeks following treatment start.

Every patient provided from 1 to 8 samples, collected pretreatment and on-treatment. Trimming cost V 4 bases and J 4 bases; bases outside gene matches: 4. This CDR3 is built from 14 residues. Looked up from germline, CDR1 is SGHRS and CDR2 is YFSETQ. The data were produced by immunoSEQ multiplex PCR, yet TCRdb's version contains in-frame clones alone and is incomplete. The data hold roughly 24,000 clones, with around nine tenths observed a single time. This clonotype was sampled from a man between 60 and 75 years old with urothelial cancer. The material was PBMCs, obtained around atezolizumab (anti-PD-L1) treatment. The rearrangement joins TRBV5-1 to TRBJ1-5; 8 bases are a match to TRBD1. The CDR3 DNA follows: TGCGCCAGCAGCCGGACAGGGATGAATCAGCCCCAGCATTTT. Encoded protein: CASSRTGMNQPQHF.